A selection of T cell receptor beta chains follows, all from one sample in a study of shared clonotypes between healthy human individuals. Data came from immunoSEQ multiplex PCR; TCRdb stores just in-frame clones and leaves some out. The sample has roughly 1,800,000 clones; about 95% are singletons. The sample consisted of naive CD8+ T cells sorted from blood. Source of these receptors: a man in his late teens or twenties in good health. Both conserved end residues are part of each CDR3. The order of the fields is D gene, clone size, V gene, J gene, CDR3 protein, CDR3 DNA. The D gene is left open where the match is weak. Rows give clone size only sometimes, using once, few, many, or a class for an expanded clone.

>.|.|TRBV4-1|TRBJ1-1
CASSQDLLYTEAFF
TGCGCCAGCAGCCAAGATCTACTTTACACTGAAGCTTTCTTT
>TRBD2|.|TRBV9|TRBJ2-1
CASSVSGTSYNEQFF
TGTGCCAGCAGCGTTAGCGGGACCTCCTACAATGAGCAGTTCTTC
>.|.|TRBV5-6|TRBJ2-7
CASSQGSEQYF
TGTGCCAGCAGCCAGGGATCCGAGCAGTACTTC
>.|once|TRBV15|TRBJ2-6
CATSSLGTERTPGANVLTF
TGTGCCACCAGCAGCCTCGGGACGGAAAGGACCCCTGGGGCCAACGTCCTGACTTTC
>TRBD2|.|TRBV7-9|TRBJ2-7
CASSQTSGEYEQYF
TGTGCCAGCAGCCAAACTAGCGGAGAGTACGAGCAGTACTTC
>.|.|TRBV27|TRBJ1-2
CASSLGQNYGYTF
TGTGCCAGCAGCCTGGGACAAAACTATGGCTACACCTTC
>.|.|TRBV27|TRBJ2-1
CASSIRGDEQFF
TGTGCCAGCAGCATCCGAGGGGATGAGCAGTTCTTC
>.|.|TRBV5-4|TRBJ2-7
CASSLRGATHEQYF
TGTGCCAGCAGCTTGCGGGGGGCAACCCACGAGCAGTACTTC
>.|.|TRBV5-8|TRBJ2-7
CASSLGDNVYEQYF
TGTGCCAGCAGCTTGGGGGACAACGTCTACGAGCAGTACTTC
>.|.|TRBV7-9|TRBJ2-7
CASSPPLPYEQYF
TGTGCCAGCAGCCCCCCCCTCCCCTACGAGCAGTACTTC
>.|once|TRBV5-1|TRBJ2-7
CASSFRSPEDEQYF
TGCGCCAGCAGCTTTCGTTCCCCGGAGGACGAGCAGTACTTC
>TRBD2|.|TRBV7-2|TRBJ2-5
CASSLNLLAAPGETQYF
TGTGCCAGCAGCCTGAACCTGCTAGCGGCTCCTGGGGAGACCCAGTACTTC
>.|.|TRBV28|TRBJ1-4
CASSLHGTPSTNEKLFF
TGTGCCAGCAGTTTGCATGGGACACCGTCAACTAATGAAAAACTGTTTTTT
>.|.|TRBV5-6|TRBJ1-1
CASSLSEGDRREAFF
TGTGCCAGCAGCTTGTCGGAAGGGGACCGCCGAGAAGCTTTCTTT
>TRBD1|.|TRBV10-1|TRBJ1-1
CASSGTRTGESEAFF
TGCGCCAGCAGTGGGACGAGAACAGGGGAATCTGAAGCTTTCTTT
>.|.|TRBV5-4|TRBJ2-1
CASSLGSTEQFF
TGTGCCAGCAGCTTAGGCAGCACTGAGCAGTTCTTC
>TRBD2|.|TRBV7-8|TRBJ2-3
CASSHRLAGGSEADTQYF
TGTGCCAGCAGCCACCGACTAGCGGGGGGCTCGGAGGCAGATACGCAGTATTTT
>.|.|TRBV27|TRBJ1-1
CASSFSGRPTEAFF
TGTGCCAGCAGTTTCTCGGGACGCCCAACTGAAGCTTTCTTT
>.|.|TRBV29-1|TRBJ2-5
CSETRGLEETQYF
TGCAGCGAGACTCGGGGGCTCGAAGAGACCCAGTACTTC
>TRBD1|.|TRBV6-5|TRBJ1-2
CASSYLPSVQGDGYTF
TGTGCCAGCAGTTACCTCCCCTCGGTACAGGGGGATGGCTACACCTTC
>.|.|TRBV27|TRBJ1-2
CASSLQPGLYGYTF
TGTGCCAGCAGTTTACAACCGGGACTCTATGGCTACACCTTC
>.|.|TRBV10-2|TRBJ1-5
CASSESPNQPQHF
TGCGCCAGCAGTGAGTCCCCTAATCAGCCCCAGCATTTT
>.|.|TRBV11-2|TRBJ2-7
CASSSRGAYEQYF
TGTGCCAGCAGCTCCAGGGGAGCCTACGAGCAGTACTTC
>TRBD1|.|TRBV2|TRBJ2-5
CASSEANRGLWETQYF
TGTGCCAGCAGTGAAGCGAACAGGGGGCTTTGGGAGACCCAGTACTTC
>.|once|TRBV6-5|TRBJ1-2
CASSPDRQYYGYTF
TGTGCCAGCAGTCCTGACAGGCAGTACTATGGCTACACCTTC
>.|.|TRBV18|TRBJ1-3
CASSPNSNSGNTIYF
TGTGCCAGCTCACCGAACAGTAACTCTGGAAACACCATATATTTT
>.|.|TRBV5-1|TRBJ2-1
CASSLDRPEGQEQFF
TGCGCCAGCAGCCTGGACAGACCCGAGGGGCAAGAGCAGTTCTTC
>.|.|TRBV9|TRBJ1-1
CASSVSGGALVGLNTEAFF
TGTGCCAGCAGCGTGTCTGGGGGGGCGTTAGTCGGTTTGAACACTGAAGCTTTCTTT
>TRBD2|.|TRBV7-3|TRBJ2-3
CTSSFGLGGTDTQYF
TGTACCAGCAGCTTTGGACTAGGCGGGACAGATACGCAGTATTTT
>TRBD1|.|TRBV27|TRBJ2-7
CASSFGAGQGFSYEQYF
TGTGCCAGCAGTTTTGGAGCGGGACAGGGCTTCTCCTACGAGCAGTACTTC
>TRBD1|.|TRBV4-3|TRBJ2-1
CASSQWGQGENEQFF
TGCGCCAGCAGCCAGTGGGGACAGGGGGAGAATGAGCAGTTCTTC
>TRBD1|.|TRBV6-5|TRBJ2-7
CASSTGGPSYEQYF
TGTGCCAGCAGTACAGGGGGCCCCTCCTACGAGCAGTACTTC
>.|.|TRBV7-6|TRBJ2-5
CASSLGPEETQYF
TGTGCCAGCAGCTTGGGGCCCGAAGAGACCCAGTACTTC
>TRBD1|.|TRBV4-3|TRBJ1-5
CASSRVAGGGQPQHF
TGCGCCAGCAGCCGAGTCGCAGGGGGCGGTCAGCCCCAGCATTTT
>.|.|TRBV5-4|TRBJ2-7
CASTNSLGEQYF
TGTGCCAGCACCAATTCCCTGGGTGAGCAGTACTTC
>TRBD1|.|TRBV5-6|TRBJ2-7
CASSAGTASSYEQYF
TGTGCCAGCAGCGCCGGGACAGCTTCCTCCTACGAGCAGTACTTC
>.|once|TRBV5-6|TRBJ1-1
CASSSLAPEAFF
TGTGCCAGCAGCTCTCTAGCCCCTGAAGCTTTCTTT